The source of this T cell receptor beta chain is a study of blood T cell repertoires in COVID-19. Overall study context: Acute and convalescent COVID-19 specimens originated in the United States, Italy and Spain. Sample material is recorded as cDNA or gDNA derived from T cells, B-cell-depleted T cells, or PBMCs.

Study processing details: By means of reference gene primer amplification, nucleated cell counts were estimated. Sequencing used immunoSEQ multiplex PCR; TCRdb keeps in-frame clones, though not all of them. V and J calls and clone size follow that table, whereas D and trimming were derived from the DNA. Among 200,000 to 250,000 clones, 70% to 90% were seen once, and the ten largest hold 2.2%. CDR1 and CDR2 (germline): MNHEY, SMNVEV (reference sequence). V shed 7 bases, J shed 5 bases, and the junction held 11 bases outside the gene matches. The CDR3 length is 15 residues. This TCR derives from a woman aged 45-65 years with acute or convalescent COVID-19. The chain links TRBV27 to TRBJ2-1, with 7 bases lining up with TRBD2. Sample: peripheral blood. The CDR3 spells CASIHSGLNNNEQFF. In nucleotides, the CDR3 is TGTGCCAGCATCCATAGCGGGCTAAATAACAATGAGCAGTTCTTC.